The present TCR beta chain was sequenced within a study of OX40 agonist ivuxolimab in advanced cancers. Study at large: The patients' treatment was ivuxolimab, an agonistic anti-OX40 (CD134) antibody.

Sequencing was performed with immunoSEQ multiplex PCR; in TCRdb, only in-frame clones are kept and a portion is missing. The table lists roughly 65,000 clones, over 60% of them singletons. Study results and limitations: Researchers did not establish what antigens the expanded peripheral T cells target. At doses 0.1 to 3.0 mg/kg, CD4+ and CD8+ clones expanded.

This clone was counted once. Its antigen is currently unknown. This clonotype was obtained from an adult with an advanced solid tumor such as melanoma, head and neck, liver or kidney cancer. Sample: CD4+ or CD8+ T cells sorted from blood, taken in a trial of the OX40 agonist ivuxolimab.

CDR3 nucleotides: TGTGCCAGCAGTTTCGTCCTTGCGGGAGGATACAATGAGCAGTTCTTC. This codes for CASSFVLAGGYNEQFF. The rearrangement joins TRBV7-9 to TRBJ2-1; 8 positions agree with TRBD2. V shed 6 bases and J 4 bases; nucleotides not matched to a gene: 11. CDR3 length: 16 residues. The germline gives CDR1 SEHNR, CDR2 FQNEAQ (reference sequence).